This entry describes one TCR beta chain. The target antigen is unknown. V shed 3 bases and J 8 bases; nucleotides not matched to a gene: 7. The length of the CDR3 is 13 residues. Looked up from germline, CDR1 is SQVTM and CDR2 is ANQGSEA. PCR involved 60 Vbeta and 13 Jbeta primers. As processed by the authors: In a later analysis, around 10 million of 83 million or so unique beta chains occurred in at least two donors. Profiling relied on immunoSEQ multiplex PCR, and the TCRdb table lists in-frame clones only, not all of them. V, J and clone size were drawn from that table, and D and trimming were deduced from the DNA. The sample has roughly 200,000 clones; 70% to 80% are singletons. This record belongs to a study of cytomegalovirus exposure and HLA in healthy donors. General study findings and limits: Analyses of presence/absence relied on an assumption of roughly uniform sequencing depth across donors.

The J gene is TRBJ1-2, the V gene TRBV29-1, with TRBD1 matching over 9 bases. Sample: PBMCs. This sequence originates from a woman in her thirties in good health and CMV-seropositive. The CDR3 DNA follows: TGCAGCGTTGACGGACAGGGGACTGGCGGCTACACCTTC. Its translation is CSVDGQGTGGYTF.